The 4 T cell receptor beta chains below all came from one sample that was sequenced in a study of T cells in Graves' hyperthyroidism and ophthalmopathy. RNA transcripts served as the template for amplifying TCR beta CDR3 regions. The HTBI primer set was used in a first-round RT-PCR of the TCR CDR3. TCRdb processed the multiplex PCR reads anew with MiXCR; each CDR3 protein has one entry. The table shows 350,000 to 400,000 distinct CDR3 sequences, with approximately 17% occurring only once. Material for sequencing was blood. The receptors stem from a man younger than 35 with Graves' ophthalmopathy.

This clonotype was picked up many times. V gene TRBV20-1 combines with J gene TRBJ2-7; TRBD2 matches 7 bases. The CDR3 runs 16 residues. J lost 0 bases, V lost 0 bases, and 8 bases had no gene match. From germline, CDR1 is DFQATT and CDR2 SNEGSKA (reference sequence). The CDR3: CSARDWGTKSSYEQYF. The CDR3 DNA follows: TGCAGTGCTAGAGATTGGGGGACTAAAAGCTCCTACGAGCAGTACTTC.

This clonotype was counted at least ten times. V and J are TRBV3-1 and TRBJ1-3; TRBD1 matches at 7 bases. The V and J ends lost 0 bases and 0 bases, in that order; junction bases with no gene match: 14. Germline V gene sequence: CDR1 LGHDT, CDR2 YNNKEL (reference sequence). CDR3 size: 20 residues. The CDR3 is CASSQDRSQGKGDSGNTIYF. The CDR3 DNA reads TGTGCCAGCAGCCAAGATAGGTCACAGGGGAAAGGGGACTCTGGAAACACCATATATTTT.

Details on this clonotype: One end of the junction does not line up with germline, which may come from a read error. The chain recombines TRBV6-7 with TRBJ1-2; weak D call: TRBD1 (5 bases). TRBV6-7 is marked as an open reading frame, function uncertain. There are 15 residues in the CDR3. This CDR3 is CVSSQDGGEIYGYTF. As DNA, the CDR3 is TGTGTCAGCAGCCAGGATGGGGGGGAAATCTATGGCTACACCTTC.

The chain employs TRBV4-1 and TRBJ2-2; D possibly corresponds to TRBD2 (7 bases). In germline, CDR1 is MGHRA, CDR2 YSYEKL. The CDR3 totals 16 residues. V dropped 1 base and J dropped 4 bases, with 13 bases sitting between them. In DNA form, the CDR3 reads TGCGCCAGCAGCCAAGGAACCGGGGGGCCCACCGGGGAGCTGTTTTTT. This sequence encodes CASSQGTGGPTGELFF.